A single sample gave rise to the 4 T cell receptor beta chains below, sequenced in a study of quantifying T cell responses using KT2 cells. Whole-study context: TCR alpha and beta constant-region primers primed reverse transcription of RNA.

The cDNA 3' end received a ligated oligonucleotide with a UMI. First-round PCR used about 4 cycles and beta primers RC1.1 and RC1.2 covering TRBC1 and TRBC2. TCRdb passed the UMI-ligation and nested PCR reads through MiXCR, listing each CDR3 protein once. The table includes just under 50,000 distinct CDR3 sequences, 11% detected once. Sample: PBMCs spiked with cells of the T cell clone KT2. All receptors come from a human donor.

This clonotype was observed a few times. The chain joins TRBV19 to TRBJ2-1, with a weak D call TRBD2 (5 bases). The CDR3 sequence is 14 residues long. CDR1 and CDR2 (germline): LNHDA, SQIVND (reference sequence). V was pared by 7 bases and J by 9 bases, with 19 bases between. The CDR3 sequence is CASTQQAGTPEQFF. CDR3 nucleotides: TGTGCCAGTACTCAGCAGGCGGGTACTCCTGAGCAGTTCTTC.

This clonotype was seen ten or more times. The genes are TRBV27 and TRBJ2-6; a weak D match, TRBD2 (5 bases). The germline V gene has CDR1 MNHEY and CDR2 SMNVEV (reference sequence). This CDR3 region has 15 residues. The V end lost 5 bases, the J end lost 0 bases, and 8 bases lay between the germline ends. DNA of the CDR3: TGTGCCAGCAGTCCCGGGAACTCTGGGGCCAACGTCCTGACTTTC. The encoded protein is CASSPGNSGANVLTF.

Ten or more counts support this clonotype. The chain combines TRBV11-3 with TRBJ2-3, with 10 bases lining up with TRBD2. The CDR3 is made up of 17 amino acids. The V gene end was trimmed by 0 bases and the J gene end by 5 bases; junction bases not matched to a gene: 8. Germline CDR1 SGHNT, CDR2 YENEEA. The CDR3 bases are TGTGCCAGCAGCTTAGAACAAGGGGGACTAGCGATAGATACGCAGTATTTT. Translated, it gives CASSLEQGGLAIDTQYF.

DNA for the CDR3: TGTGCCAGCTCACGGTCGACAGGGATCGTGGAGACCCAGTACTTC. This gives the protein CASSRSTGIVETQYF. The V and J genes are TRBV18 and TRBJ2-5, with 7 nucleotides matching TRBD1. The germline V gene encodes CDR1 KGHSH and CDR2 LQKENI. The CDR3 covers 15 residues. Trimming at V came to 4 bases and at J to 5 bases, leaving 10 bases not matched to a gene.